This T cell receptor beta chain originates from a study of T cells in Graves' hyperthyroidism and ophthalmopathy (dated by TCRdb to 2018 to 2020). In the study overall: Peripheral blood was sampled at the time of initial diagnosis, prior to any treatment. A discovery cohort of around 98 patients, roughly 40 with Graves' ophthalmopathy and roughly 59 with stable Graves' hyperthyroidism, was used to find distinguishing TCR V-J signatures. Prospective prediction of ophthalmopathy was tested in an independent validation cohort consisting of about 20 hyperthyroidism patients and approximately 16 patients who later progressed to ophthalmopathy. The roughly 91 discovery patients were randomly split 7:3 into training and test sets. In addition, the study compared T-cell repertoires in thyroid tissue and in blood from several Graves' hyperthyroidism patients. Once sampling was done, hyperthyroidism patients were given methimazole at a starting dose of 30 mg daily, whereas ophthalmopathy patients were given high-dose intravenous methylprednisolone. TCR Vbeta CDR3 sequencing of 140 or so peripheral blood samples (43 ophthalmopathy, 75 hyperthyroidism and around 17 progressor patients) is reported in the paper.

Overall study results and their limits: No statistical method was used to set the sample size in advance, and investigators knew the group allocation. In validation, the model predicted progression to ophthalmopathy with approximately 69% sensitivity and roughly 72% specificity, a median of around six months before onset. Most expanded thyroid clonotypes (frequency above 0.001) were also detected in blood, suggesting blood repertoires may reflect thyroid immune responses. Ophthalmopathy was separated from stable hyperthyroidism by a 13 V-J signature model, with approximately 90% sensitivity and approximately 81% specificity obtained in cross-validation and 80%/75% obtained in testing.

This clonotype has at least ten counts. Its antigen has not been determined. Qualities for individual bases were not recorded, and no much larger clone is one base off. Hyperthyroidism patients were aged 18 to 65 years and newly diagnosed, with disease duration of less than 2 months. The study excluded patients with uncontrolled infections, other autoimmune diseases, pregnancy or lactation. Diagnoses were established on the basis of clinical symptoms, serum thyroxine and TRAb, thyroid ultrasound, and orbital computed tomography. Blood from progressor patients was collected at the time of first diagnosis with hyperthyroidism, before any ophthalmopathy symptoms had appeared. Ficoll-Paque density gradient centrifugation was used to isolate PBMCs from about 10 ml of fresh peripheral blood. Patients classed as progressors first received a Graves' hyperthyroidism diagnosis and then went on to develop ophthalmopathy during follow-up. Trizol reagent was used to extract total RNA, and RNA quality was then checked on an Agilent 2100 Bioanalyzer.

Amplification of TCR beta CDR3 regions was carried out from RNA transcripts. The first round of RT-PCR for the TCR CDR3 was performed with the HTBI primer set and the Qiagen OneStep RT-PCR kit. Libraries were constructed in a second round of multiplex PCR, after which size selection and purification were performed. Sequencing of the libraries was done on an Illumina HiSeq2000 using paired-end 100 bp reads. The authors' analysis ran thus. SOAPnuke was used to process the raw data, removing reads that contained adapters or uncalled bases, had a mean Phred below 15, or lacked an exact match to the constant primer or identifier. COPE v1.2.5 was used to merge the high-quality paired reads, and each unique nucleotide sequence was defined as a clonotype. MiTCR v1.1 was used to align clonotypes to the IMGT TRBV, TRBD and TRBJ reference segments. The analysis was restricted to V-J combinations with a frequency above 0.0001, which together covered 99% to 99.2% of the repertoires. The TCS score was defined as F50 (clonal expansion) divided by E x V (chaos), with BLOSUM62-based TCRdist calculated between CDR3 peptides within each V-J. Welch's t-statistics and random forest reduced 514 V-J features to 13, which were used in a naive Bayes classifier (R e1071). The raw public data were reprocessed by TCRdb itself: fastp quality trimming at Q25, MiXCR clonotype calling, in-frame beta chains only. CDR3 protein sequences are deduplicated, and each keeps its most common genes and DNA. V and J calls and clone size were set by TCRdb, not the authors. The table for this sample lists 300,000 to 450,000 distinct CDR3 sequences; approximately 14% of them were counted only once. 25% to 30% of the sample lies in the top ten.

What was sequenced was blood. The receptor's source is a woman between 18 and 30 years old with Graves' hyperthyroidism that later progressed to Graves' ophthalmopathy.

At the DNA level, the sequence is TGCAGTGCTGGACAGGACTATGGCTACACCTTC. Protein translation: CSAGQDYGYTF. This sequence uses TRBV20-1 and TRBJ1-2, with TRBD1 matching 7 junction bases. The V end gives up 5 bases and the J end 3 bases, leaving 0 bases in the junction not matched to a gene. The germline V gene (reference sequence) gives CDR1 as DFQATT and CDR2 as SNEGSKA. The CDR3 spans 11 residues, from the cysteine through the phenylalanine. The entry retains the CDR3 DNA only, 33 bases that are in frame from base 1.